Presented here are 18 T cell receptor beta chains from one specimen sequenced in a study of T cell changes during pregnancy in multiple sclerosis. Repertoires were generated with immunoSEQ multiplex PCR, while TCRdb's copy carries only in-frame clones and drops some. In the table there are more than 65,000 clones, approximately 93% of which are singletons. Sequencing used peripheral blood, obtained in the first trimester of pregnancy. All receptors come from a female donor with multiple sclerosis, enrolled in a pregnancy study.

This chain links TRBV28 with TRBJ2-1, with TRBD1 identical over 8 bases. Germline V lookup: CDR1 MDHEN, CDR2 SYDVKM. J lost 5 bases, V lost 2 bases, and 5 bases had no gene match. CDR3 size: 15 residues. The CDR3 DNA reads TGTGCCAGCAGTTTAGGACAGGGAAGGAACAATGAGCAGTTCTTC. Protein product: CASSLGQGRNNEQFF.

The chain is built from TRBV5-4 and TRBJ2-3, with 8 nucleotides matching TRBD2. The CDR3 length is 16 residues. V lost 3 bases to trimming and J lost 3 bases; unmatched junction nucleotides: 9. Per the germline V gene, CDR1 is SGHNT and CDR2 is YYREEE (reference sequence). The CDR3 reads CASSSTGGPFTDTQYF. The CDR3 DNA sequence: TGTGCCAGCAGCTCCACGGGGGGGCCGTTTACAGATACGCAGTATTTT.

The genes are TRBV4-1 and TRBJ1-5; D perhaps matches TRBD1 (6 bases). The V and J ends lost 3 bases and 0 bases respectively, with 15 bases between them. This CDR3 contains 17 residues. The germline CDR1 and CDR2 sequences are MGHRA and YSYEKL. CDR3 sequence reads: CASSHTVRQDSNQPQHF. Here the CDR3 DNA reads TGCGCCAGCAGCCACACCGTCCGACAGGATAGCAATCAGCCCCAGCATTTT.

The rearrangement uses TRBV30 and TRBJ1-1; D remains ambiguous. The ends were cut back, 0 bases at V and 4 bases at J, with 9 bases in the middle. Germline CDR1 GTSNPN, CDR2 SVGIG (reference sequence). The CDR3 sequence is 13 residues long. The CDR3 spells CAWSVQVTTEAFF. For the CDR3, the DNA is TGTGCCTGGAGTGTTCAGGTGACCACTGAAGCTTTCTTT.

The J gene is TRBJ1-1, the V gene TRBV5-1; 9 nucleotides line up with TRBD1. The CDR3 spans 15 residues. The V gene end was trimmed by 3 bases and the J gene end by 1 base; junction bases not matched to a gene: 4. Germline V gives CDR1 SGHRS, CDR2 YFSETQ. This chain's CDR3 is CASSYRTGANTEAFF. The CDR3 coding sequence is TGCGCCAGCAGCTATCGGACAGGGGCGAACACTGAAGCTTTCTTT.

The chain has TRBV7-9 and TRBJ1-1; D gene ambiguous. Trimming cost V 4 bases and J 6 bases, with 9 bases left between them. Per germline, CDR1 SEHNR and CDR2 FQNEAQ (reference sequence). This CDR3 region has 12 residues. The CDR3 protein is CASSYGGPEAFF. The CDR3 coding sequence is TGTGCCAGCAGCTACGGAGGGCCTGAAGCTTTCTTT.

The chain couples TRBV7-3 to TRBJ2-3; 9 bases are a match to TRBD1. CDR3 length equals 15 residues. Losses at the gene ends were 0 bases for V and 4 bases for J; bases not matched to a gene: 2. CDR1 is SGHTA, CDR2 FQGTGA, per germline. CDR3 nucleotide sequence: TGTGCCAGCAGCTTAACTAGGGACAGGGCAGATACGCAGTATTTT. Translated: CASSLTRDRADTQYF.

This clone was recorded only once. V gene TRBV5-1 combines with J gene TRBJ2-2; 8 bases fit TRBD2. This CDR3 region has 16 residues. Unmatched junction bases numbered 9, after V lost 6 bases and J lost 2 bases. The germline V gene has CDR1 SGHRS and CDR2 YFSETQ. DNA for the CDR3: TGCGCCAGCAAACGGGGGGGCGAAGCCAACACCGGGGAGCTGTTTTTT. Translation: CASKRGGEANTGELFF.

The chain combines TRBV27 with TRBJ1-2, with 9 bases lining up with TRBD1. From germline, CDR1 is MNHEY and CDR2 SMNVEV (reference sequence). Trimming at V came to 6 bases and at J to 13 bases, leaving 12 bases not matched to a gene. The length of the CDR3 is 13 residues. CDR3 sequence (DNA): TGTGCCAGCAGACCGCCGGGACAGGGACCCATCACCTTC. It is translated as CASRPPGQGPITF.

J is TRBJ2-7 and V is TRBV29-1; the match to TRBD1 covers 10 bases. Germline CDR1 and CDR2: SQVTM and ANQGSEA. The ends lost 7 bases at V and 4 bases at J; junction bases unmatched: 7. The CDR3 length is 13 residues. CDR3 in amino acids: CSAAWGQGYEQYF. The CDR3 nucleotides are TGCAGCGCCGCCTGGGGACAGGGGTACGAGCAGTACTTC.

The chain links TRBV11-1 to TRBJ2-5, with TRBD2 matching over 10 bases. This CDR3 has 14 amino acids. CDR1 is SGHAT, CDR2 FQDESV, per germline (reference sequence). With V trimmed by 4 bases and J by 2 bases, 1 base remained unmatched. The CDR3 region has the DNA TGTGCCAGCAGCTCAGCGGGGGGGCAAGAGACCCAGTACTTC. This codes for CASSSAGGQETQYF.

The chain employs TRBV19 and TRBJ2-2; the match to TRBD2 covers 10 bases. V gave up 4 bases and J gave up 5 bases; unmatched junction bases: 4. The CDR3 has 15 residues. Looked up from germline, CDR1 is LNHDA and CDR2 is SQIVND (reference sequence). The CDR3 loop reads CASSTTSGVTGELFF. CDR3 nucleotides: TGTGCCAGTAGTACAACTAGCGGGGTTACCGGGGAGCTGTTTTTT. The full variable domain, completed using reference TRBV19 and TRBJ2-2, is DGGITQSPKYLFRKEGQNVTLSCEQNLNHDAMYWYRQDPGQGLRLIYYSQIVNDFQKGDIAEGYSVSREKKESFPLTVTSAQKNPTAFYLCASSTTSGVTGELFFGEGSRLTVL.

The count of this clone is one. The J gene is TRBJ2-1, the V gene TRBV30; D is perhaps TRBD2 (7 bases). The CDR3 is made up of 14 amino acids. Germline V gene data show CDR1 as GTSNPN and CDR2 as SVGIG (reference sequence). Deletions cut 4 bases from V and 9 bases from J, with 19 bases between. The CDR3 reads CAWTETGGGVEQFF. DNA of the CDR3: TGTGCCTGGACCGAAACGGGGGGCGGGGTTGAGCAGTTCTTC.

The genes are TRBV29-1 and TRBJ1-1; TRBD1 might be the D (6 bases). This CDR3 region has 17 residues. Germline CDR1 and CDR2: SQVTM and ANQGSEA. Trimming took off 6 bases at V and 4 bases at J, with 27 bases between the two ends. The CDR3 nucleotides read TGCAGCGTGGACAGCCTAAGCGGGGGGGCCCGGTTCACTGAAGCTTTCTTT. Protein: CSVDSLSGGARFTEAFF.

The V gene is TRBV11-3, the J gene TRBJ1-4, with no clear D. V lost 1 base and J lost 6, with 12 bases in between. In germline, CDR1 is SGHNT, CDR2 YENEEA. This CDR3 spans 15 amino acids. The CDR3 is CASSLASFGDEKLFF. CDR3 DNA sequence: TGTGCCAGCAGCTTAGCCAGTTTTGGTGATGAAAAACTGTTTTTT. The full variable domain, its missing parts supplied by reference TRBV11-3 and TRBJ1-4, is EAGVVQSPRYKIIEKKQPVAFWCNPISGHNTLYWYLQNLGQGPELLIRYENEEAVDDSQLPKDRFSAERLKGVDSTLKIQPAELGDSAVYLCASSLASFGDEKLFFGSGTQLSVL.

The chain couples TRBV6-1 to TRBJ1-2, with 8 bases lining up with TRBD1. Trimming took 2 bases from V and 6 from J; bases not matched to a gene: 5. Germline V lookup: CDR1 MNHNS, CDR2 SASEGT. The CDR3 totals 14 residues. The CDR3 spells CASSETWTGNGYTF. DNA of the CDR3: TGTGCCAGCAGTGAAACGTGGACAGGGAATGGCTACACCTTC.

The CDR3 DNA is TGTGCCAGCAGACCCGGGGAACCGGTCGGGGAGCTGTTTTTT. Its translation is CASRPGEPVGELFF. The rearrangement links TRBV6-5 to TRBJ2-2, with a possible D match to TRBD2 (5 bases). CDR1 and CDR2 (germline): MNHEY, SVGAGI. The V end lost 6 bases, the J end lost 7 bases, and 15 bases lay between the germline ends. The length of the CDR3 is 14 residues.

Details on this clone: The same CDR3 also results from other DNA sequences found in this sample. The CDR3 DNA is TGTGCCAGCTCACCGGGACTAGCGGGAGTCACCGGGGAGCTGTTTTTT. Its protein is CASSPGLAGVTGELFF. The V gene is TRBV18, the J gene TRBJ2-2; 14 nucleotides match TRBD2. With 3 bases clipped from V and 4 bases from J, the junction kept 1 base outside the gene matches. CDR1 KGHSH and CDR2 LQKENI come from the germline V gene. This CDR3 has 16 amino acids.